These 25 T cell receptor beta chains came from one sample sequenced in a study of blood T cell repertoires in COVID-19. Measured with immunoSEQ multiplex PCR; TCRdb has only the in-frame clones, and not every one. The table records 60,000 to 75,000 clones, about 82% of them present only once. Sequenced: peripheral blood. All receptors come from a human donor in a cohort sampled during active COVID-19.

The V and J genes are TRBV6-2 or TRBV6-3 and TRBJ1-5, with TRBD1 identical over 7 bases. Germline assignment: CDR1 MNHEY and CDR2 SVGEGT. CDR3 length: 14 amino acids. The J segment lost 7 bases and the V segment lost 5 bases, leaving 8 bases of the junction unmatched. CDR3 sequence reads: CASSRGRSRQPQHF. CDR3 in DNA: TGTGCCAGCAGTAGGGGGCGGAGCCGCCAGCCCCAGCATTTT.

A few counts support this clone. This rearrangement joins TRBV29-1 to TRBJ1-2, with D possibly being TRBD1 (6 bases). V gave up 7 bases and J gave up 2 bases, with 14 bases separating them. CDR1 and CDR2 from the germline V gene are SQVTM and ANQGSEA. The CDR3 totals 13 residues. CDR3 coding DNA: TGCAGCGCGGGGGCAGATCCCAACTATGGCTACACCTTC. Amino acids: CSAGADPNYGYTF. Looking up the rest from reference TRBV29-1 and TRBJ1-2 gives the full variable domain: SAVISQKPSRDICQRGTSLTIQCQVDSQVTMMFWYRQQPGQSLTLIATANQGSEATYESGFVIDKFPISRPNLTFSTLTVSNMSPEDSSIYLCSAGADPNYGYTFGSGTRLTVV.

The chain couples TRBV24-1 to TRBJ2-2; no clear D. This CDR3 is 12 amino acids long. The germline V gene encodes CDR1 KGHDR and CDR2 SFDVKD. Trimming pared 6 bases from V and 5 bases from J, leaving 6 bases between. The CDR3 loop reads CATSLATGELFF. In DNA, the CDR3 is TGTGCCACCAGTTTGGCTACCGGGGAGCTGTTTTTT.

This clone has a single count. The chain carries TRBV6-1 and TRBJ2-7, with a possible D match to TRBD1 (5 bases). V lost 1 base and J 3 bases, leaving 10 bases between the germline ends. Germline loops: CDR1 MNHNS, CDR2 SASEGT. The CDR3 is made up of 14 amino acids. CDR3 residues: CASSEGTGVYEQYF. The DNA of the CDR3 is TGTGCCAGCAGTGAAGGTACAGGCGTCTACGAGCAGTACTTC.

The CDR3 DNA reads TGTGCCAGCAGCGGCCAGGGGTACCAAGAGACCCAGTACTTC. This sequence encodes CASSGQGYQETQYF. The chain joins TRBV5-6 to TRBJ2-5, with D perhaps TRBD1 (6 bases). The CDR3 runs to 14 residues. V lost 4 bases and J lost 0, with 10 bases in between. Germline V gives CDR1 SGHDT, CDR2 YYEEEE. Combining the CDR3 with reference TRBV5-6 and TRBJ2-5 gives the whole variable domain DAGVTQSPTHLIKTRGQQVTLRCSPKSGHDTVSWYQQALGQGPQFIFQYYEEEERQRGNFPDRFSGHQFPNYSSELNVNALLLGDSALYLCASSGQGYQETQYFGPGTRLLVL.

The chain links TRBV21-1 to TRBJ1-2. TRBV21-1 has pseudogene status. The CDR3 runs 14 residues. CDR3 coding DNA: TGTGCCAGCAGCCCCACATCGGTCGGAGGTGGCTACACCTTC. Amino acids: CASSPTSVGGGYTF.

The genes are TRBV19 and TRBJ2-5; the match to TRBD1 covers 9 bases. Germline assignment: CDR1 LNHDA and CDR2 SQIVND (reference sequence). The trim removed 6 bases at V and 5 bases at J, leaving 10 bases unmatched. This CDR3 is built from 15 residues. As DNA, the CDR3 is TGTGCCAGTAGCCCGGGACAGGGCGCCCCGGAGACCCAGTACTTC. Residues: CASSPGQGAPETQYF.

The J gene is TRBJ2-4, the V gene TRBV2, with a possible D match to TRBD1 (5 bases). CDR3 length equals 12 residues. CDR1 and CDR2 from the germline V gene are SNHLY and FYNNEI. Trimming took 8 bases from V and 7 from J, leaving 12 bases between them. The CDR3 nucleotides read TGTGCCAGCGCCAGGGTATCTAACATTCAGTACTTC. Protein sequence: CASARVSNIQYF.

The chain links TRBV6-5 to TRBJ2-3; 10 bases agree with TRBD2. J lost 4 bases, V lost 4 bases, and 2 bases had no gene match. The CDR3 sequence is 14 residues long. Germline V gene sequence: CDR1 MNHEY, CDR2 SVGAGI. The CDR3 here is CASSLSGGADTQYF. CDR3 coding DNA: TGTGCCAGCAGTTTAAGCGGGGGGGCAGATACGCAGTATTTT.

In its sample, this clone was seen a few times. The chain recombines TRBV7-9 with TRBJ2-7; the D gene is possibly TRBD1 (6 bases). Trimming removed 1 base from V and 4 bases from J, with 11 bases in between. Looked up from germline, CDR1 is SEHNR and CDR2 is FQNEAQ (reference sequence). This CDR3 is 14 amino acids long. DNA for the CDR3: TGTGCCAGCAGCTTAGGTACAGGGTATTACGAGCAGTACTTC. It codes for CASSLGTGYYEQYF.

On this clone itself: Other DNA sequences within the sample encode an identical CDR3. The chain uses TRBV19 and TRBJ2-7, with 9 bases aligning to TRBD2. V was clipped by 6 bases and J by 0 bases; unmatched bases: 9. CDR3 length equals 16 residues. CDR1 is LNHDA and CDR2 is SQIVND in the germline V gene (reference sequence). CDR3 protein: CASSRRAGGDSYEQYF. The DNA for the CDR3 is TGTGCCAGTAGCCGGAGAGCGGGGGGAGACTCCTACGAGCAGTACTTC.

The V gene is TRBV4-1, the J gene TRBJ2-5; TRBD1 aligns across 11 bases. V shed 0 bases, J shed 11 bases, and the junction held 11 bases outside the gene matches. Germline lookup yields CDR1 MGHRA and CDR2 YSYEKL. The CDR3 totals 16 residues. CDR3 loop: CASSQDPGQGARNQYF. The CDR3 nucleotides read TGCGCCAGCAGCCAAGATCCCGGACAGGGGGCTCGAAATCAGTACTTC.

Written as DNA, the CDR3 is TGTGCCAGCAGCTCCAGGGAACACAATGAGCAGTTCTTC. Translating gives CASSSREHNEQFF. This chain uses TRBV7-2 with TRBJ2-1; TRBD1 might be the D (5 bases). Trimming removed 4 bases from V and 5 bases from J, with 9 bases in between. Germline V gene lookup returns CDR1 SGHTA and CDR2 FQGNSA. CDR3 length: 13 residues.

This chain uses TRBV19 with TRBJ2-7; maybe TRBD1 (5 bases). The germline V gene has CDR1 LNHDA and CDR2 SQIVND (reference sequence). Trimming took 5 bases from V and 4 from J, leaving 9 bases between them. This CDR3 comprises 12 residues. The CDR3 sequence: CASSVRGYEQYF. DNA for the CDR3: TGTGCCAGTAGTGTAAGGGGATACGAGCAGTACTTC.

The V call is TRBV7-5, the J call TRBJ2-5; no check of the table's D call, TRBD1, against the DNA was made. TRBV7-5 is a pseudogene segment. The CDR3 is 15 amino acids. The CDR3 bases are TGTGCCAGAAGCTTAAGTCAGGGGACCCAAGAGACCCAGTACTTC. Translation gives CARSLSQGTQETQYF.

This chain connects TRBV18 to TRBJ1-3; a possible D gene is TRBD1 (5 bases). CDR1 and CDR2 from the germline V gene are KGHSH and LQKENI. The CDR3 is 15 amino acids. V gave up 0 bases and J gave up 3 bases, with 9 bases separating them. As DNA, the CDR3 is TGTGCCAGCTCACCACCGGGCAGGGTTGGAAACACCATATATTTT. Its protein is CASSPPGRVGNTIYF.

This clone was picked up one time. The chain carries TRBV9 and TRBJ2-7, with 7 bases lining up with TRBD1. V shed 4 bases and J 6 bases; nucleotides not matched to a gene: 10. This CDR3 region has 14 residues. Germline loops: CDR1 SGDLS, CDR2 YYNGEE. CDR3 nucleotides: TGTGCCAGCAGCCCTGGGCAGGGGGAAGGCGAGCAGTACTTC. Its protein is CASSPGQGEGEQYF.

The chain recombines TRBV29-1 with TRBJ2-7; TRBD1 aligns across 9 bases. The junction had 10 bases not matched to a gene; V was cut back by 6 bases and J by 4 bases. CDR1 and CDR2 (germline): SQVTM, ANQGSEA. The CDR3 length is 14 residues. The CDR3 sequence: CSVGRQGGRYEQYF. CDR3 in DNA: TGCAGCGTCGGACGACAGGGGGGAAGGTACGAGCAGTACTTC.

This clone was detected only a few times. The chain uses TRBV9 and TRBJ2-3, with a possible D match to TRBD1 (5 bases). The CDR3 has 16 residues. Trimming left V 1 base short and J 3 bases short, with 15 bases between. Germline CDR1 SGDLS, CDR2 YYNGEE. The CDR3 sequence is CASSVRGQQGTDTQYF. For the CDR3, the DNA is TGTGCCAGCAGCGTAAGGGGCCAGCAAGGGACAGATACGCAGTATTTT.

The chain combines TRBV5-6 with TRBJ2-3; tentatively, D is TRBD1 (5 bases). Trimming removed 4 bases from V and 0 bases from J, with 6 bases in between. The length of the CDR3 is 13 residues. Per the germline V gene, CDR1 is SGHDT and CDR2 is YYEEEE. DNA of the CDR3: TGTGCCAGCAGCCCAGGGAGCACAGATACGCAGTATTTT. Its protein product is CASSPGSTDTQYF.

The chain carries TRBV4-1 and TRBJ1-6; TRBD1 might be the D (6 bases). There are 15 residues in the CDR3. CDR1 and CDR2 from the germline V gene are MGHRA and YSYEKL. Trimming took off 4 bases at V and 7 bases at J, with 14 bases between the two ends. CDR3 in amino acids: CASSRQGLNNSPLHF. The DNA for the CDR3 is TGCGCCAGCAGCCGTCAGGGGCTCAACAATTCACCCCTCCACTTT.

This chain uses TRBV11-2 with TRBJ1-1; TRBD1 matches at 8 bases. CDR3 length: 14 residues. Germline CDR1 and CDR2: SGHAT and FQNNGV. With 5 bases clipped from V and 0 bases from J, the junction kept 2 bases outside the gene matches. This CDR3 is CASSTQGVNTEAFF. The CDR3 DNA sequence: TGTGCCAGCAGCACACAGGGGGTGAACACTGAAGCTTTCTTT. Based on the CDR3 plus reference TRBV11-2 and TRBJ1-1, the full variable domain is EAGVAQSPRYKIIEKRQSVAFWCNPISGHATLYWYQQILGQGPKLLIQFQNNGVVDDSQLPKDRFSAERLKGVDSTLKIQPAKLEDSAVYLCASSTQGVNTEAFFGQGTRLTVV.

This clone was detected a few times. The rearrangement uses TRBV4-3 and TRBJ2-3; no clear D. The V end was cut by 1 base, the J end by 3 bases, with 8 bases between. Germline CDR1 and CDR2: LGHNA and YSLEER. The CDR3 spans 14 residues. The CDR3 DNA follows: TGCGCCAGCAGCCAAGGTTCACAGACAGATACGCAGTATTTT. It translates to CASSQGSQTDTQYF.

This clone was seen only a few times. V and J are TRBV7-2 and TRBJ2-4; D ambiguous. The CDR3 extends over 13 amino acids. V was shortened by 5 bases and J by 2 bases, with 7 bases between the two germline ends. Germline assignment: CDR1 SGHTA and CDR2 FQGNSA. CDR3 nucleotide sequence: TGTGCCAGCAGCACCCAGACCAAAAACATTCAGTACTTC. Residues: CASSTQTKNIQYF.

The chain carries TRBV11-3 and TRBJ2-5, with 10 bases that match TRBD1. Unmatched junction bases numbered 7, after V lost 4 bases and J lost 2 bases. The germline V gene encodes CDR1 SGHNT and CDR2 YENEEA. The CDR3 loop spans 16 amino acids. CDR3 loop: CASSSNRDRGQETQYF. CDR3 DNA: TGTGCCAGCAGCTCCAACCGGGACAGGGGACAAGAGACCCAGTACTTC.